The source of this T cell receptor (beta chain) is a study of beta chain features in type 1 diabetes. Overall study: In age, gender and cell yields, patients were similar to healthy donors. Sorted cells examined across all samples numbered roughly 99,000,000. Points from the study as a whole: Type 1 diabetes patients had fewer VDJ junction insertions and more deletions.

Worth noting for this clone: What it binds is unknown.

The CDR3 totals 15 residues. The V gene's germline CDR1 is SGHNT and CDR2 YENEEA. V was pared by 4 bases and J by 9 bases, with 5 bases of the junction left unmatched. The investigators reverse transcribed all of the isolated RNA, so they sequenced expressed TCRB transcripts. The repertoire was sequenced with immunoSEQ multiplex PCR; TCRdb's copy has only in-frame clones and lacks some. The sample yields about 360,000 clones, roughly 12% seen once. This TCR was recovered from a man between 18 and 35 years old in good health. The sequenced material came from naive CD4+ T cells from blood. The chain carries TRBV11-3 and TRBJ2-1; TRBD2 matches 14 bases. CDR3 nucleotide sequence: TGTGCCAGCAGCTCTCGGACTAGCGGGAGGAGTGAGCAGTTCTTC. This translates into CASSSRTSGRSEQFF. Complete variable domain (other parts from reference TRBV11-3 and TRBJ2-1): EAGVVQSPRYKIIEKKQPVAFWCNPISGHNTLYWYLQNLGQGPELLIRYENEEAVDDSQLPKDRFSAERLKGVDSTLKIQPAELGDSAVYLCASSSRTSGRSEQFFGPGTRLTVL.